A selection of T cell receptor beta chains follows, all from one sample in a study of cytomegalovirus exposure and HLA in healthy donors. Profiled with immunoSEQ multiplex PCR; TCRdb holds only in-frame clones, not every one. The repertoire holds 130,000 to 150,000 clones, around three quarters seen once, with approximately 2.1% in the top ten. The source material was PBMCs. Receptors originate from a man in his thirties or forties in good health and CMV-seronegative. The CDR3 runs from the conserved cysteine through the conserved F or W. Each record gives: D gene, clone size, V gene, J gene, CDR3 protein, CDR3 DNA. D genes are given only for firm matches. For some rows the clone size is stated as once, few or many, or as a class when expanded; others skip it.

-	-	TRBV28	TRBJ1-4	CASSLFRPMGGPYSNEKLFF	TGTGCCAGCAGTTTATTCAGACCGATGGGGGGGCCCTACTCTAATGAAAAACTGTTTTTT
TRBD1	few	TRBV4-2	TRBJ1-4	CASSQDPGQGHEKLFF	TGTGCCAGCAGCCAAGACCCGGGACAGGGGCACGAAAAACTGTTTTTT
TRBD1	-	TRBV5-6	TRBJ2-7	CASSFARDSFPYEQYF	TGTGCCAGCAGCTTCGCTAGGGACAGCTTTCCCTACGAGCAGTACTTC
-	-	TRBV2	TRBJ2-7	CASSEAHLTTQYF	TGTGCCAGCAGTGAAGCGCATCTGACAACGCAGTACTTC
-	-	TRBV19	TRBJ1-5	CASQGLLAPQHF	TGTGCCAGTCAGGGGCTTCTAGCACCCCAGCATTTT
-	-	TRBV4-2	TRBJ1-2	CATLSGIGYGYTF	TGTGCCACACTCTCAGGGATCGGCTATGGCTACACCTTC
-	-	TRBV18	TRBJ1-1	CASSAGVNTEAFF	TGTGCCAGCTCGGCGGGGGTGAACACTGAAGCTTTCTTT
-	few	TRBV4-1	TRBJ1-4	CASSQGTGMTNEKLFF	TGCGCCAGCAGCCAAGGTACAGGGATGACTAATGAAAAACTGTTTTTT
-	-	TRBV30	TRBJ2-6	CAWSPRYSGANVLTF	TGTGCCTGGAGCCCTCGTTACTCTGGGGCCAACGTCCTGACTTTC
-	-	TRBV5-1	TRBJ1-6	CASSLGQDFSPLHF	TGCGCCAGCAGCTTGGGGCAGGATTTTTCACCCCTCCACTTT
TRBD1	once	TRBV27	TRBJ2-3	CASSSHRGESTDTQYF	TGTGCCAGCAGTTCCCACAGGGGGGAGAGCACAGATACGCAGTATTTT
-	-	TRBV18	TRBJ2-7	CASSPGAPYEQYF	TGTGCCAGCTCACCTGGGGCACCCTACGAGCAGTACTTC
-	-	TRBV28	TRBJ2-1	CASSPVVGQQTHLSYNEQFF	TGTGCCAGCAGTCCCGTTGTAGGACAGCAGACCCACCTCTCCTACAATGAGCAGTTCTTC
-	-	TRBV6-1	TRBJ2-1	CASSEGNPRHSSFF	TGTGCCAGCAGTGAAGGGAATCCGAGGCATTCCTCCTTCTTC
-	-	TRBV6-1	TRBJ2-7	CASSRGGRGSYEQYF	TGTGCCAGCAGTCGTGGGGGCAGGGGCTCCTACGAGCAGTACTTC
TRBD2	few	TRBV4-1	TRBJ2-1	CASSQRRGTIYNEQFF	TGCGCCAGCAGCCAAAGACGTGGGACTATTTACAATGAGCAGTTCTTC